These 29 T cell receptor beta chains came from one sample sequenced in a study of T cells in Graves' hyperthyroidism and ophthalmopathy. Researchers took RNA transcripts and amplified the TCR beta CDR3 regions from them. First-round RT-PCR targeting the TCR CDR3 was performed with the HTBI primer set. TCRdb independently ran MiXCR on the multiplex PCR reads; one entry per CDR3 protein. This sample has hundreds of thousands of distinct CDR3 sequences, with roughly 15% found just once. Material: blood. These TCRs come from a middle-aged woman with Graves' ophthalmopathy.

The chain links TRBV20-1 to TRBJ2-7, with 15 nucleotides matching TRBD2. From germline, CDR1 is DFQATT and CDR2 SNEGSKA (reference sequence). The ends lost 3 bases at V and 4 bases at J; junction bases unmatched: 22. The CDR3 contains 21 residues. CDR3 DNA: TGCAGTGCTAGTCTGGGGGGACTAGCGGGAGGTTCGGCAATGTGGAGTTACGAGCAGTACTTC. This gives the protein CSASLGGLAGGSAMWSYEQYF.

This clonotype was counted between two and nine times. The chain is built from TRBV4-1 and TRBJ1-5; no reliable D call. From germline, CDR1 is MGHRA and CDR2 YSYEKL. This CDR3 comprises 17 residues. The germline V and J ends were trimmed by 1 base and 2 bases, with 15 bases remaining between them. CDR3 protein: CASSQGRSPVGNQPQHF. The CDR3 nucleotides read TGCGCCAGCAGCCAAGGCAGGTCCCCGGTAGGCAATCAGCCCCAGCATTTT.

The table lists this clonotype with many counts. This chain connects TRBV6-2 or TRBV6-3 to TRBJ2-3, with D uncertain. Germline assignment: CDR1 MNHEY and CDR2 SVGEGT. The CDR3 contains 15 residues. V shed 2 bases and J shed 9 bases, with 18 bases lying between them. The CDR3 nucleotides are TGTGCCAGCAGTTACCAACAGCTCACAGATAACACGCAGTATTTT. It codes for CASSYQQLTDNTQYF.

This clonotype was counted between two and nine times. The chain links TRBV4-2 to TRBJ2-7; D ambiguous. The CDR3 extends over 15 amino acids. V was pared by 4 bases and J by 2 bases, with 15 bases between. The germline CDR1 and CDR2 sequences are LGHNA and YNFKEQ. The CDR3 sequence is CASSPLVAETYEQYF. For the CDR3, the DNA is TGTGCCAGCAGCCCCCTTGTGGCGGAAACCTACGAGCAGTACTTC.

CDR3 in amino acids: CASRLDTQNTEAFF. CDR3 nucleotide sequence: TGTGCCAGCAGGCTGGACACCCAGAACACTGAAGCTTTCTTT. The rearrangement uses TRBV11-2 and TRBJ1-1; possible D gene TRBD1, 5 bases. V lost 6 bases and J lost 1, with 12 bases in between. The CDR3 extends over 14 amino acids. The germline V gene has CDR1 SGHAT and CDR2 FQNNGV. The full variable domain, in which reference TRBV11-2 and TRBJ1-1 provide the parts outside the CDR3, is EAGVAQSPRYKIIEKRQSVAFWCNPISGHATLYWYQQILGQGPKLLIQFQNNGVVDDSQLPKDRFSAERLKGVDSTLKIQPAKLEDSAVYLCASRLDTQNTEAFFGQGTRLTVV.

The table lists this clonotype with a count of one. The CDR3 nucleotides are TGCGCCAGCAGCTTCTCCCGGGACAGCTACGAGCAGTACTTC. Its translation is CASSFSRDSYEQYF. The rearrangement joins TRBV5-1 to TRBJ2-7; TRBD1 matches 7 bases. CDR3 length: 14 residues. The ends lost 2 bases at V and 3 bases at J; junction bases unmatched: 5. Germline V lookup: CDR1 SGHRS, CDR2 YFSETQ.

V gene TRBV5-6 combines with J gene TRBJ1-2; TRBD1 might be the D (6 bases). Germline-derived CDR1 and CDR2 are SGHDT and YYEEEE. The ends were cut back, 4 bases at V and 4 bases at J, with 20 bases in the middle. The CDR3 loop spans 16 amino acids. In nucleotides, the CDR3 is TGTGCCAGCAGCCTCCCCCATCCGGGGGGCGCCTATGGCTACACCTTC. Protein product: CASSLPHPGGAYGYTF. Full variable domain (outside the CDR3, taken from reference TRBV5-6 and TRBJ1-2): DAGVTQSPTHLIKTRGQQVTLRCSPKSGHDTVSWYQQALGQGPQFIFQYYEEEERQRGNFPDRFSGHQFPNYSSELNVNALLLGDSALYLCASSLPHPGGAYGYTFGSGTRLTVV.

The V call is TRBV3-1, the J call TRBJ1-2; D might be TRBD1 (6 bases). This CDR3 contains 18 residues. CDR1 is LGHDT and CDR2 is YNNKEL in the germline V gene (reference sequence). V gave up 2 bases and J gave up 6 bases, with 25 bases separating them. This chain's CDR3 is CASSQFSGRGAPRHGYTF. Written as DNA, the CDR3 is TGTGCCAGCAGCCAATTCTCAGGGAGGGGGGCCCCTAGGCATGGCTACACCTTC.

In its sample, this clonotype was seen a few times. J is TRBJ1-2 and V is TRBV6-1; tentative D call: TRBD1 (6 bases). The V gene's germline CDR1 is MNHNS and CDR2 SASEGT. This CDR3 has 12 amino acids. The germline V and J ends were trimmed by 6 bases and 8 bases, with 13 bases remaining between them. For the CDR3, the DNA is TGTGCCAGCAGATCTACAGGGTTAGGCTACACCTTC. Translating gives CASRSTGLGYTF.

This clonotype was counted many times. The J gene is TRBJ2-5, the V gene TRBV6-1; 10 positions agree with TRBD1. V gave up 5 bases and J gave up 5 bases; unmatched junction bases: 11. The CDR3 has 16 residues. Germline lookup yields CDR1 MNHNS and CDR2 SASEGT. DNA for the CDR3: TGTGCCAGCAGTACCCACACCGGGACAGGGGATGAGACCCAGTACTTC. Amino acids: CASSTHTGTGDETQYF.

This sequence joins TRBV15 and TRBJ1-2, with a weak D call TRBD1 (6 bases). V lost 8 bases, J lost 12 bases, and 13 bases lay in between. The germline V gene encodes CDR1 LNHNV and CDR2 YYDKDF (reference sequence). This CDR3 spans 10 amino acids. The CDR3 DNA reads as TGTGCCACCGGGGGCCCTCTAAACACCTTC. This sequence encodes CATGGPLNTF.

The table lists this clonotype with many counts. This chain uses TRBV12-3 or TRBV12-4 with TRBJ1-2, with 7 bases identical to TRBD1. This CDR3 contains 19 residues. V shed 5 bases and J 2 bases; nucleotides not matched to a gene: 20. The CDR3 region is CASSPRPRQGFFPNYGYTF. The CDR3 DNA follows: TGTGCCAGCAGTCCACGCCCCCGACAGGGATTTTTTCCCAACTATGGCTACACCTTC.

This clonotype was seen at least ten times. Written as DNA, the CDR3 is TGTGCCAGCAGTCTACAGGTCTCTGGAAACACCATATATTTT. Residues: CASSLQVSGNTIYF. V and J are TRBV6-1 and TRBJ1-3, with D possibly matching TRBD1 (5 bases). The CDR3 runs 14 residues. From germline, CDR1 is MNHNS and CDR2 SASEGT. V was shortened by 5 bases and J by 0 bases, with 8 bases between the two germline ends.

Notes on this clonotype: At one end, the junction sequence differs from germline, possibly due to a read error. V is TRBV11-1 and J is TRBJ2-1; perhaps TRBD2 as D (6 bases). This CDR3 is 13 amino acids long. The germline gives CDR1 SGHAT, CDR2 FQDESV (reference sequence). The CDR3 reads CASSSIGGNGQFF. Here the CDR3 DNA reads TGTGCCAGCAGCTCAATCGGGGGAAATGGGCAGTTCTTC. The whole variable domain, filled in from reference TRBV11-1 and TRBJ2-1, reads EAEVAQSPRYKITEKSQAVAFWCDPISGHATLYWYRQILGQGPELLVQFQDESVVDDSQLPKDRFSAERLKGVDSTLKIQPAELGDSAMYLCASSSIGGNGQFFGPGTRLTVL.

The CDR3 protein is CASSFQGDRYPFF. The CDR3 DNA reads TGTGCCAGCAGCTTCCAAGGAGACAGGTACCCGTTCTTC. This chain uses TRBV7-2 with TRBJ2-1, with a tentative D call TRBD1 (6 bases). This CDR3 comprises 13 residues. V was cut by 3 bases and J by 15 bases, with 18 bases left in between. The germline CDR1 and CDR2 sequences are SGHTA and FQGNSA.

This clonotype was detected ten times or more. The genes are TRBV5-1 and TRBJ2-3; possible D gene TRBD1, 5 bases. The CDR3 runs 14 residues. CDR1 is SGHRS and CDR2 is YFSETQ in the germline V gene. Trimming took 4 bases from V and 5 from J, leaving 14 bases between them. CDR3 amino acids: CASSLMGREDTQYF. DNA for the CDR3: TGCGCCAGCAGCCTGATGGGGCGCGAAGATACGCAGTATTTT.

This clonotype was counted at least ten times. The chain couples TRBV6-1 to TRBJ2-3; 8 nucleotides line up with TRBD2. J lost 3 bases, V lost 6 bases, and 8 bases had no gene match. The CDR3 runs to 15 residues. Germline CDR1 MNHNS, CDR2 SASEGT. Written as DNA, the CDR3 is TGTGCCAGCAGGAGGAGCGGGAGTATGACAGATACGCAGTATTTT. Translation: CASRRSGSMTDTQYF.

The chain uses TRBV2 and TRBJ2-3; 12 nucleotides line up with TRBD2. V was pared by 6 bases and J by 4 bases, with 8 bases of the junction left unmatched. There are 16 residues in the CDR3. Germline V gives CDR1 SNHLY, CDR2 FYNNEI. CDR3 sequence reads: CASRPGLAGTADTQYF. The DNA of the CDR3 is TGTGCCAGCAGACCCGGACTAGCGGGAACCGCAGATACGCAGTATTTT.

This clonotype turned up a few times. The V call is TRBV19, the J call TRBJ2-3; 7 bases fit TRBD2. CDR3 size: 16 residues. V dropped 4 bases and J dropped 1; count of bases not matched to a gene: 8. From germline, CDR1 is LNHDA and CDR2 SQIVND (reference sequence). The CDR3 bases are TGTGCCAGTAGTAGGACGTTGGCGGGAGGCACAGATACGCAGTATTTT. It specifies CASSRTLAGGTDTQYF. The complete variable domain, with remaining parts taken from reference TRBV19 and TRBJ2-3, reads DGGITQSPKYLFRKEGQNVTLSCEQNLNHDAMYWYRQDPGQGLRLIYYSQIVNDFQKGDIAEGYSVSREKKESFPLTVTSAQKNPTAFYLCASSRTLAGGTDTQYFGPGTRLTVL.

This clonotype was detected ten times or more. The genes are TRBV5-1 and TRBJ2-3; TRBD2 matches at 8 bases. The germline V gene encodes CDR1 SGHRS and CDR2 YFSETQ. This CDR3 has 16 amino acids. J was trimmed by 2 bases and V by 0 bases; bases with no gene match: 5. CDR3 DNA: TGCGCCAGCAGCTTGGGAGCGGGGGCCCTCACAGATACGCAGTATTTT. It codes for CASSLGAGALTDTQYF.

Worth noting for this clonotype: One junction end does not reproduce the germline sequence, and a read error may be involved. J is TRBJ2-3 and V is TRBV5-5; 10 bases map to TRBD1. The CDR3 loop spans 15 amino acids. Germline V CDR1 and CDR2: SGHKS, YYEKEE (reference sequence). The CDR3 spells CASGLAGQGADTQYF. As DNA, the CDR3 is TGTGCCAGCGGCTTAGCAGGACAGGGGGCAGATACGCAGTATTTT.

This clonotype has at least ten counts. The chain combines TRBV18 with TRBJ2-3, with D maybe TRBD1 (5 bases). Trimming took 0 bases from V and 6 from J, leaving 10 bases between them. The CDR3 is made up of 14 amino acids. Germline assignment: CDR1 KGHSH and CDR2 LQKENI. For the CDR3, the DNA is TGTGCCAGCTCACCACCGTCAGGGCCGGATACGCAGTATTTT. This codes for CASSPPSGPDTQYF. The whole variable domain, filled in from reference TRBV18 and TRBJ2-3, reads NAGVMQNPRHLVRRRGQEARLRCSPMKGHSHVYWYRQLPEEGLKFMVYLQKENIIDESGMPKERFSAEFPKEGPSILRIQQVVRGDSAAYFCASSPPSGPDTQYFGPGTRLTVL.

The sample holds a few counts of this clonotype. The chain joins TRBV30 to TRBJ1-6; D is possibly TRBD1 (6 bases). Germline V CDR1 and CDR2: GTSNPN, SVGIG (reference sequence). This CDR3 has 14 amino acids. Trimming shortened V by 3 bases and J by 5 bases, and 11 bases separated the two germline ends. The CDR3 DNA is TGTGCCTGGAGATGGACAGCAAATAATTCACCCCTCCACTTT. It encodes CAWRWTANNSPLHF.

The rearrangement links TRBV20-1 to TRBJ1-5; 9 bases agree with TRBD1. CDR1 and CDR2 from the germline V gene are DFQATT and SNEGSKA (reference sequence). This CDR3 has 15 amino acids. V lost 6 bases and J lost 1; bases outside the gene matches: 7. For the CDR3, the DNA is TGCAGTGCAGAACGGACAGGGGTGAGCAATCAGCCCCAGCATTTT. Its translation: CSAERTGVSNQPQHF.

This chain connects TRBV20-1 to TRBJ1-5; 11 bases are shared with TRBD1. The CDR3 sequence is 15 residues long. V trimming: 6 bases; J trimming: 7 bases; junction bases outside the gene matches: 11. Per germline, CDR1 DFQATT and CDR2 SNEGSKA (reference sequence). The chain's CDR3 is CSANPGQGATQPQHF. The CDR3 coding sequence is TGCAGTGCAAATCCCGGACAGGGGGCTACGCAGCCCCAGCATTTT.

V and J are TRBV9 and TRBJ2-7; the D gene is possibly TRBD1 (6 bases). Trimming removed 0 bases from V and 5 bases from J, with 12 bases in between. The CDR3 has 14 amino acids. Germline values: CDR1 SGDLS, CDR2 YYNGEE. The CDR3 DNA reads TGTGCCAGCAGCGTAGGAGGGACAACCCACGAGCAGTACTTC. Translated, it gives CASSVGGTTHEQYF.

This clonotype was observed many times. The chain is built from TRBV5-1 and TRBJ1-1; D is undetermined. Germline CDR1 is SGHRS and CDR2 is YFSETQ. Trimming left V 0 bases short and J 4 bases short, with 7 bases between. The CDR3 consists of 13 residues. CDR3 DNA sequence: TGCGCCAGCAGCTTGGAATGGAGCACTGAAGCTTTCTTT. It translates to CASSLEWSTEAFF.

This clonotype occurred many times. This rearrangement joins TRBV18 to TRBJ2-1, with TRBD1 identical over 10 bases. This CDR3 contains 14 residues. V lost 1 base to trimming and J lost 7 bases; unmatched junction nucleotides: 1. Germline V gives CDR1 KGHSH, CDR2 LQKENI. The CDR3 region has the DNA TGTGCCAGCTCACCACAGGGACAGGGGAATGAGCAGTTCTTC. Amino acid sequence: CASSPQGQGNEQFF.

As for this clonotype: A much larger clone sits a single nucleotide away, making a read error possible. The rearrangement uses TRBV2 and TRBJ2-7; D not resolved. CDR3 length: 14 amino acids. CDR1 and CDR2 (germline): SNHLY, FYNNEI. The V gene lost 8 bases and the J gene lost 6 bases, with 20 bases spanning the gap. The CDR3 DNA reads TGTGCCAGCTCCCCCACCCTGGGCTCCCGCGAGCAGTACTTC. This translates into CASSPTLGSREQYF.